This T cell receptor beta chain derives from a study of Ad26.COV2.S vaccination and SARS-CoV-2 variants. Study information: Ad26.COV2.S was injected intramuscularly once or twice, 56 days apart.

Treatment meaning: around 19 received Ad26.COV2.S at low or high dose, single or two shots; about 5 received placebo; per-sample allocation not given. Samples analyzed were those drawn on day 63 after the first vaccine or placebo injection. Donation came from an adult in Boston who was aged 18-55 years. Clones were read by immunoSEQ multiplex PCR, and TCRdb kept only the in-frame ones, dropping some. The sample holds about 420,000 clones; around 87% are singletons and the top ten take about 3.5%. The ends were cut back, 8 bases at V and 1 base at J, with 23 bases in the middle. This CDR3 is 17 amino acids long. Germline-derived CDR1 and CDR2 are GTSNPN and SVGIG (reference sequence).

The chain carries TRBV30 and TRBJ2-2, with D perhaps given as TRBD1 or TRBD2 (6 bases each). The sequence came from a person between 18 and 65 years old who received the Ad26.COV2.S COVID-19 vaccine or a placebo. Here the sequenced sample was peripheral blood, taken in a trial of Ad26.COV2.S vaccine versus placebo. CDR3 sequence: CAGGLGAGRLNTGELFF. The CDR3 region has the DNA TGTGCCGGGGGCTTAGGAGCAGGGAGGTTGAACACCGGGGAGCTGTTTTTT. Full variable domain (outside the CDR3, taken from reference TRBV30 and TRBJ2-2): SQTIHQWPATLVQPVGSPLSLECTVEGTSNPNLYWYRQAAGRGLQLLFYSVGIGQISSEVPQNLSASRPQDRQFILSSKKLLLSDSGFYLCAGGLGAGRLNTGELFFGEGSRLTVL.